These T cell receptor beta chains were read from a single sample in a study of T cells after somatic rescue of genetic block. Sequencing was performed with immunoSEQ multiplex PCR; in TCRdb, only in-frame clones are kept and a portion is missing. The sample consists of 110,000 or so clones, 85% to 95% of them appearing once. The specimen was peripheral blood mononuclear cells (PBMCs). Source of these receptors: a woman aged 18-29 years. Both conserved end residues are part of each CDR3. The D gene is left open where the match is weak. Some rows mark clone size as missing; the rest say once, few, many or name a class of expanded clone.

j_gene | d_gene | v_gene | abundance | CDR3nt | CDR3aa
TRBJ1-1 | - | TRBV11-2 | once | TGTGCCAGCAGCTTAGATGAAGGCGGGGGGGCTTTCTTT | CASSLDEGGGAFF
TRBJ2-5 | TRBD2 | TRBV5-1 | - | TGCGCCAGCAGCCTGACTAGCGGGGGACAAGAGACCCAGTACTTC | CASSLTSGGQETQYF
TRBJ1-5 | - | TRBV28 | - | TGTGCCAGCAGTCCTCTATACCCCGGGGGGTCTAAAAATCAGCCCCAGCATTTT | CASSPLYPGGSKNQPQHF
TRBJ1-1 | - | TRBV6-5 | few | TGTGCCAGCAGGGCCTGGGGCACTGAAGCTTTCTTT | CASRAWGTEAFF
TRBJ1-3 | - | TRBV5-1 | - | TGCGCCAGCAGCTTGGAGGGTATTACTGGAAACACCATATATTTT | CASSLEGITGNTIYF
TRBJ2-7 | - | TRBV14 | - | TGTGCCAGCAGCCAAGTGGGGATTGGGCAGTACTTC | CASSQVGIGQYF
TRBJ2-3 | TRBD2 | TRBV5-1 | - | TGCGCCAGCAGCTCGCTGACTAGCGGGGGGGAGGGCACAGATACGCAGTATTTT | CASSSLTSGGEGTDTQYF
TRBJ1-2 | TRBD1 | TRBV4-2 | - | TGTGCCAGCAGCCAGGACAGGGGAGGGGACTATGGCTACACCTTC | CASSQDRGGDYGYTF
TRBJ1-2 | - | TRBV4-1 | - | TGCGCCAGCAGCCAAGAGCGAACAGGAGGGGGCTACACCTTC | CASSQERTGGGYTF
TRBJ1-2 | TRBD1 | TRBV18 | once | TGTGCCAGCTCACCACCCCCGGGGACAGGAAATGGCTACACCTTC | CASSPPPGTGNGYTF
TRBJ1-2 | TRBD1 | TRBV5-1 | once | TGCGCCAGCAGCCCGGGACAGGGCGACTATGGCTACACCTTC | CASSPGQGDYGYTF
TRBJ2-1 | - | TRBV7-7 | - | TGTGCCAGCAGCTTTAATCCGGAGGCAGAGCAGTTCTTC | CASSFNPEAEQFF
TRBJ2-3 | - | TRBV7-3 | - | TGTGCCAGCAGCTTAGAAAGACTAGGCACAGATACGCAGTATTTT | CASSLERLGTDTQYF
TRBJ1-1 | - | TRBV29-1 | - | TGCAGCGTTGAAGAACGGCAAATTGAAGCTTTCTTT | CSVEERQIEAFF
TRBJ1-6 | - | TRBV7-2 | - | TGTGCCAGCAGCCCGGACGGGGCCAATAATTCACCCCTCCACTTT | CASSPDGANNSPLHF
TRBJ2-3 | - | TRBV28 | - | TGTGCCAGCAGTTTTGGAGGGGGACTCACAGATACGCAGTATTTT | CASSFGGGLTDTQYF
TRBJ1-2 | TRBD1 | TRBV29-1 | - | TGCAGCGTTGAAGTCGGACAGGGTACTCATACTACCTTCTATGGCTACACCTTC | CSVEVGQGTHTTFYGYTF
TRBJ2-1 | - | TRBV19 | - | TGTGCCAGTAGGGATCTAGGTTGGAGGCAGTTCTTC | CASRDLGWRQFF
TRBJ1-1 | - | TRBV4-2 | once | TGTGCCAGCAGCCTATCGGGAGTTACTGAAGCTTTCTTT | CASSLSGVTEAFF
TRBJ2-3 | TRBD2 | TRBV7-2 | - | TGTGCCAGCAGCTTAGCGTATAGGACTAGCGGGGTTAGCACAGATACGCAGTATTTT | CASSLAYRTSGVSTDTQYF
TRBJ1-5 | TRBD1 | TRBV19 | few | TGTGCCAGTCGCCTAACAGGGGATTCTTTTATTAGCAATCAGCCCCAGCATTTT | CASRLTGDSFISNQPQHF
TRBJ1-2 | - | TRBV14 | - | TGTGCCAGCAGCCAAGATGCGAGAAACTATGGCTACACCTTC | CASSQDARNYGYTF